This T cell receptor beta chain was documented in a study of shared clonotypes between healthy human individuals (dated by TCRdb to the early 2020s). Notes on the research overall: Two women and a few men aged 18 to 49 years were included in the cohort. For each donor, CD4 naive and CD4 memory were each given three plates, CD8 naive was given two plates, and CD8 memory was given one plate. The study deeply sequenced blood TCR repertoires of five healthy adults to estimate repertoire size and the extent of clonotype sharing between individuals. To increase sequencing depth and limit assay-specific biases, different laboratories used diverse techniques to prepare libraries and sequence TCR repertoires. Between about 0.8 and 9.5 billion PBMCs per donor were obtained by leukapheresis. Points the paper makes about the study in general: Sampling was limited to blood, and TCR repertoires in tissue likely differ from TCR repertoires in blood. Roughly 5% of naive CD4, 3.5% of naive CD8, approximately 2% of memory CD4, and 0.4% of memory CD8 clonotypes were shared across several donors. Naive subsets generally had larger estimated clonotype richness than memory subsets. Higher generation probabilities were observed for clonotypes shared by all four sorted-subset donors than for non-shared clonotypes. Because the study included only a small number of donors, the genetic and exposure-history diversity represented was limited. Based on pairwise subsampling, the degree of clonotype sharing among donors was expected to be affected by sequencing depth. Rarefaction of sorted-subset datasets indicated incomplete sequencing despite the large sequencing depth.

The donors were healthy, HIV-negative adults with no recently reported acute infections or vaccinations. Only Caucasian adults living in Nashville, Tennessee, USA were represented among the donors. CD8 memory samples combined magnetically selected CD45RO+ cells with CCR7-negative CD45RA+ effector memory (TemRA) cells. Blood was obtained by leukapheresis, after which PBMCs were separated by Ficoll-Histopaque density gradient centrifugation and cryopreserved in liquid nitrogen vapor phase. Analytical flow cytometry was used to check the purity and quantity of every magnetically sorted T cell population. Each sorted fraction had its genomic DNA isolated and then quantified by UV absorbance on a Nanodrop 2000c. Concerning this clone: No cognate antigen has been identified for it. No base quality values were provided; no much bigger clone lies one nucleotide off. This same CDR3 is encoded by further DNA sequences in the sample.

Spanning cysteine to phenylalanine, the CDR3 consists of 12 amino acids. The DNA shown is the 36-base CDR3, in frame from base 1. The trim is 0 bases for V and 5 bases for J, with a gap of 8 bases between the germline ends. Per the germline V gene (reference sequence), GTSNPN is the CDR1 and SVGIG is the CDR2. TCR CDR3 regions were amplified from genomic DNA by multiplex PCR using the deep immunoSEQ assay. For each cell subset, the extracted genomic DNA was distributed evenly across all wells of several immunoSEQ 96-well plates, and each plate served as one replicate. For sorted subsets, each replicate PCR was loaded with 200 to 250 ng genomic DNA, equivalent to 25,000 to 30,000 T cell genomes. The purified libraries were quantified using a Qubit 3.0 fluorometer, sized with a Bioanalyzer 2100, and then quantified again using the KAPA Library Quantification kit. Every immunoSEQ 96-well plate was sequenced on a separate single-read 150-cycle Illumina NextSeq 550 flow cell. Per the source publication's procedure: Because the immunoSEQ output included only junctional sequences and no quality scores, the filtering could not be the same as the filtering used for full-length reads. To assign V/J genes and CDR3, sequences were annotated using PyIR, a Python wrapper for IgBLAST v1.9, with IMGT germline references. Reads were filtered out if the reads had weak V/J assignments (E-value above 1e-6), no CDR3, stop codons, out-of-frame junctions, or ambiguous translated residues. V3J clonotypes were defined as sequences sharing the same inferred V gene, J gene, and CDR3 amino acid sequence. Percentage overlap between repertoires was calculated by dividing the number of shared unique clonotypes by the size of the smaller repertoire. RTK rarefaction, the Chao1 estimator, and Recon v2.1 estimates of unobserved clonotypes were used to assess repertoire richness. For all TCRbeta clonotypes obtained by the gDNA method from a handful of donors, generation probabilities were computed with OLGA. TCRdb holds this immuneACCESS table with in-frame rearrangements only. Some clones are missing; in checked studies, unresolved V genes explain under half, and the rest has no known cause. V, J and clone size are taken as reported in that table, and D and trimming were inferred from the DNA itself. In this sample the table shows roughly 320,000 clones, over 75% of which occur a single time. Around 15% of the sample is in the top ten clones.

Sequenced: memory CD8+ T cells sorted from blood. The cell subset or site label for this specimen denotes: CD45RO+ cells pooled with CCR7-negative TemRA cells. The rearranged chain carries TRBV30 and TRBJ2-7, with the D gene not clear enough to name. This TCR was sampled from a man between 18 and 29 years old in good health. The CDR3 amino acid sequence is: CAWSVHSDEQYF. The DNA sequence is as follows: TGTGCCTGGAGTGTACACTCAGACGAGCAGTACTTC.